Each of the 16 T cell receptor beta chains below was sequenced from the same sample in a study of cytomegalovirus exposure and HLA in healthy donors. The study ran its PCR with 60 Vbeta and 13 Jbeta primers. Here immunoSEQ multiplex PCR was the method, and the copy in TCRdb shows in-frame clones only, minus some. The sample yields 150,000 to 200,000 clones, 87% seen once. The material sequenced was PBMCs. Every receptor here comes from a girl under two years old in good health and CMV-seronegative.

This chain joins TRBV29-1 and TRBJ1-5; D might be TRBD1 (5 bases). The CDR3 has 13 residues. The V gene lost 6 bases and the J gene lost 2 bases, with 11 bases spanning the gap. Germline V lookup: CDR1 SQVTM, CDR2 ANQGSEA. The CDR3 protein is CSVAQGGNQPQHF. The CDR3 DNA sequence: TGCAGCGTCGCTCAGGGTGGCAATCAGCCCCAGCATTTT.

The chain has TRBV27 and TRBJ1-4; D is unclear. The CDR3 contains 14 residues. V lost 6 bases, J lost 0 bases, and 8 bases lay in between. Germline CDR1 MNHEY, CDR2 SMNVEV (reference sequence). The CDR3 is CASRGVATNEKLFF. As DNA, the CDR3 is TGTGCCAGCAGGGGAGTGGCAACTAATGAAAAACTGTTTTTT.

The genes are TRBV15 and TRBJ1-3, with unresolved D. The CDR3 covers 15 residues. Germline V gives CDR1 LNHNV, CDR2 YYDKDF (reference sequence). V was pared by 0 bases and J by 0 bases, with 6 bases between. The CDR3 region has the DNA TGTGCCACCAGCAGAGATCAGTCCTCTGGAAACACCATATATTTT. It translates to CATSRDQSSGNTIYF.

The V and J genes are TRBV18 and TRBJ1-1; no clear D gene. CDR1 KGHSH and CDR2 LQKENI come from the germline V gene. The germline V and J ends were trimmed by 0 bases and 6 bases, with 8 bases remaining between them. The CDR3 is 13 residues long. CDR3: CASSPPISPEAFF. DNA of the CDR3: TGTGCCAGCTCACCACCGATCAGTCCTGAAGCTTTCTTT.

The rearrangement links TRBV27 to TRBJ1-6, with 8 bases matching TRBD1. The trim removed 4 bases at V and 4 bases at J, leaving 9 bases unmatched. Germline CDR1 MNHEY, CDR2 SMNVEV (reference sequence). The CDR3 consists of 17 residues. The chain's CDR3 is CASSSTRTGSYNSPLHF. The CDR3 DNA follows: TGTGCCAGCAGTTCTACCAGGACAGGGTCGTATAATTCACCCCTCCACTTT.

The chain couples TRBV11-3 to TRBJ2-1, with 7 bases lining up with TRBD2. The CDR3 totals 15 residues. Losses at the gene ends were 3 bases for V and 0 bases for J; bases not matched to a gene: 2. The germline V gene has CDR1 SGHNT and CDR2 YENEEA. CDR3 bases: TGTGCCAGCAGCTTCGGGAGGAGCTCCTACAATGAGCAGTTCTTC. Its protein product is CASSFGRSSYNEQFF.

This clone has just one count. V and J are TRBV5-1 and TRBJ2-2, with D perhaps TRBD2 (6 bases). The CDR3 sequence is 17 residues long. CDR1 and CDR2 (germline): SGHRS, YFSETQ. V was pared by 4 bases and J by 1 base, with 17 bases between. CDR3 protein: CASSRNVGAGNTGELFF. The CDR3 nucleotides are TGCGCCAGCAGCCGAAACGTAGGAGCGGGGAACACCGGGGAGCTGTTTTTT.

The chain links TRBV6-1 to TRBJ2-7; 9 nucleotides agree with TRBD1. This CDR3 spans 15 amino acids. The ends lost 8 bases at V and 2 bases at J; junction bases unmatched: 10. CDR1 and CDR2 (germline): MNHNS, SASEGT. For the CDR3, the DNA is TGTGCCAGCCGGGACAGGGACCGCGCGACCTACGAGCAGTACTTC. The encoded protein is CASRDRDRATYEQYF.

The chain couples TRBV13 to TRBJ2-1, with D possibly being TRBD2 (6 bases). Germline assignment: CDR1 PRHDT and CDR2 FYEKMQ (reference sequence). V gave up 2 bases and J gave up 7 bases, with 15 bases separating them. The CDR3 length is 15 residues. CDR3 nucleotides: TGTGCCAGCAGCTTATCACTCGGGGGTCGTAATGAGCAGTTCTTC. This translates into CASSLSLGGRNEQFF. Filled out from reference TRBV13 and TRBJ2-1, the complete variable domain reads AAGVIQSPRHLIKEKRETATLKCYPIPRHDTVYWYQQGPGQDPQFLISFYEKMQSDKGSIPDRFSAQQFSDYHSELNMSSLELGDSALYFCASSLSLGGRNEQFFGPGTRLTVL.

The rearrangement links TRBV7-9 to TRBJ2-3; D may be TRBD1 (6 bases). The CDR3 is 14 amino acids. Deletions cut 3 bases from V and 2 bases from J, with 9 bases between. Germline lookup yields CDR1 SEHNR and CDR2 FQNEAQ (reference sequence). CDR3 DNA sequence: TGTGCCAGCAGCTTGGGGGCCTACACAGATACGCAGTATTTT. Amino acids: CASSLGAYTDTQYF.

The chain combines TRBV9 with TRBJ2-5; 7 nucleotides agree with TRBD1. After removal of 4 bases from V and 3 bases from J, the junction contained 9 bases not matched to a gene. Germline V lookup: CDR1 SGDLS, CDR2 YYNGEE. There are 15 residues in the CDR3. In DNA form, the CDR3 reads TGTGCCAGCAGCTTCACCGGGACAGCGGAAGAGACCCAGTACTTC. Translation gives CASSFTGTAEETQYF.

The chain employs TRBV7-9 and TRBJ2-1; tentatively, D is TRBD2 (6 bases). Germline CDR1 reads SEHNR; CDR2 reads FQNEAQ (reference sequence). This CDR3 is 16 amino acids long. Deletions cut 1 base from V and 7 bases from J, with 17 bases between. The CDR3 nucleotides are TGTGCCAGCAGCTTAGAGGCTAGCGTTTCCGGGAATGAGCAGTTCTTC. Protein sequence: CASSLEASVSGNEQFF.

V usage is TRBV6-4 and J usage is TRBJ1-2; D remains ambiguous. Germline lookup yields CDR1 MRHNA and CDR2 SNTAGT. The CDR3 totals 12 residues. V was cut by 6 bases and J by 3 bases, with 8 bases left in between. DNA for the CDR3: TGTGCCAGCAGCGACGGCTACTATGGCTACACCTTC. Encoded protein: CASSDGYYGYTF.

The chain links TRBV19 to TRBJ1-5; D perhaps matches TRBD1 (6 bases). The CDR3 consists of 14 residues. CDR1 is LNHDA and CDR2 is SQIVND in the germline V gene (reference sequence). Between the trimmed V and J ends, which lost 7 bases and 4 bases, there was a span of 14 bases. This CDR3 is CASKSPGENQPQHF. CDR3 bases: TGTGCCAGTAAAAGTCCAGGGGAAAATCAGCCCCAGCATTTT.

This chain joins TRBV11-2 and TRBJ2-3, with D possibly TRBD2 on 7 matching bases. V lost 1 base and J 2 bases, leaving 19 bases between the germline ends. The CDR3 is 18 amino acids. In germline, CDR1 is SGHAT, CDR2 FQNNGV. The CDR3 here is CASSLVALGGGYTDTQYF. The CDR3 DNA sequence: TGTGCCAGCAGCTTAGTCGCTCTCGGCGGGGGCTACACAGATACGCAGTATTTT.

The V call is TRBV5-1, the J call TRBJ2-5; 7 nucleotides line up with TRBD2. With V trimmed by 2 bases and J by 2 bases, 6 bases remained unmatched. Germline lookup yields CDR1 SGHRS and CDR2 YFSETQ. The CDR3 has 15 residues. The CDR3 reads CASSFEGGSQETQYF. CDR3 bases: TGCGCCAGCAGCTTCGAGGGAGGGAGTCAAGAGACCCAGTACTTC.